The present entry profiles one T cell receptor beta chain with its context. Its antigen is unknown. This specimen comes from a study of cytomegalovirus exposure and HLA in healthy donors. Findings and limits, study-wide: One variant, a missense change in DCLRE1C, was linked in a later analysis to TCR beta V- and J-gene trimming.

The PCR contained 60 Vbeta and 13 Jbeta primers. The assay was immunoSEQ multiplex PCR, and TCRdb's table has in-frame clones only and misses some. The sample holds 140,000 to 150,000 clones; approximately 78% are singletons and the top ten take approximately 2.9%. This CDR3 spans 14 amino acids. Germline V gives CDR1 KGHSH, CDR2 LQKENI. V usage is TRBV18 and J usage is TRBJ2-5; TRBD1 agrees at 7 bases. The end of the DNA fits TRBJ2-7 better, so the J call may be wrong. The sample consisted of PBMCs. This clonotype originated in a man between 40 and 49 years old in good health and CMV-seropositive. The CDR3 sequence: CASSPELAGGEQYF. In nucleotides, the CDR3 is TGTGCCAGCTCACCCGAGCTTGCAGGGGGCGAGCAGTACTTC.